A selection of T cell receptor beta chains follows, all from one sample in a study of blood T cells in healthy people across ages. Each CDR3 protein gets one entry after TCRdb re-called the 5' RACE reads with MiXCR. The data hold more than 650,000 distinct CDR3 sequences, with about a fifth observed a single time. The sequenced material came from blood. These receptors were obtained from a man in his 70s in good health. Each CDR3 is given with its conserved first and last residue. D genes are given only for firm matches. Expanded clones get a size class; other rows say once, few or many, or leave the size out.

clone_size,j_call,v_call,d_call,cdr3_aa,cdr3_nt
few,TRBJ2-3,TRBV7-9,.,CASSPSTTQCF,TGTGCCAGCAGCCCCAGTACTACGCAGTGTTTT
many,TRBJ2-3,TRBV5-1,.,CASSSSWDTQYF,TGCGCCAGCAGCTCCAGTTGGGATACGCAGTATTTT
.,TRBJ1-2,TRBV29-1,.,CSVGGLVAGFGYTF,TGCAGCGTTGGAGGGTTGGTGGCGGGCTTTGGCTACACCTTC
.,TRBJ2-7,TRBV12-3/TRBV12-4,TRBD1,CASSLGQGRLSEQYF,TGTGCCAGCAGTTTGGGACAGGGCCGGCTATCCGAGCAGTACTTC
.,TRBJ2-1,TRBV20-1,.,CSARHLQGNEQFF,TGCAGTGCTAGACACTTACAGGGAAATGAGCAGTTCTTC
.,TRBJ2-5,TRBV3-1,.,CASSQEGRNQETQYF,TGTGCCAGCAGCCAAGAGGGCAGAAATCAAGAGACCCAGTACTTC
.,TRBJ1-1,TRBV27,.,CASSLLPQGMNTEAFF,TGTGCCAGCAGTTTATTACCACAGGGCATGAACACTGAAGCTTTCTTT
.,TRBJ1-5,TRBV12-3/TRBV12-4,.,CASSLSAVQPQHF,TGTGCCAGCAGTTTGTCGGCAGTTCAGCCCCAGCATTTT
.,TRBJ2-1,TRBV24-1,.,CATGSSSYNEQFF,TGTGCCACCGGGAGTAGCTCCTACAATGAGCAGTTCTTC
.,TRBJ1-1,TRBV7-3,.,CASSLTEGTTNTEAFF,TGTGCCAGCAGCTTAACGGAGGGGACTACGAACACTGAAGCTTTCTTT
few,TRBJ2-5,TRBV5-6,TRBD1,CASSPRTGSFRETQYF,TGTGCCAGCAGCCCGAGGACAGGGTCTTTTAGGGAGACCCAGTACTTC
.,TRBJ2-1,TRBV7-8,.,CASSLSGASNEQFF,TGTGCCAGCAGCCTTAGTGGAGCCTCCAATGAGCAGTTCTTC
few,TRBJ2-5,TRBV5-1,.,CASSLEPRGRETQYF,TGCGCCAGCAGCTTGGAACCCAGGGGTCGAGAGACCCAGTACTTC
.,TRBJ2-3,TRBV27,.,CASSPISYPSTDTQYF,TGTGCCAGCAGCCCCATTTCATACCCTAGCACAGATACGCAGTATTTT
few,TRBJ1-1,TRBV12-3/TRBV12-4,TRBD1,CASSLWDRGSMNTEAFF,TGTGCCAGCAGTTTGTGGGACAGGGGGAGTATGAACACTGAAGCTTTCTTT
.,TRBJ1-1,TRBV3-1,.,CASSRQLGEAFF,TGTGCCAGCAGCAGACAATTGGGCGAAGCTTTCTTT
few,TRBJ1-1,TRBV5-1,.,CASSLLPGVNTEAFF,TGCGCCAGCAGCTTGCTCCCGGGTGTGAACACTGAAGCTTTCTTT
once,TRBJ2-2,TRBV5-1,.,CASSLMGAHTGELFF,TGCGCCAGCAGCCTGATGGGGGCGCACACCGGGGAGCTGTTTTTT
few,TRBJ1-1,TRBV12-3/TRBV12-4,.,CASSKGRRGARNTEAFF,TGTGCCAGCAGTAAGGGCAGGCGGGGGGCGCGGAACACTGAAGCTTTCTTT
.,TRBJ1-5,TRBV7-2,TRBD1,CASTQGAGVEPQHF,TGTGCCAGCACCCAGGGGGCGGGAGTGGAGCCCCAGCATTTT
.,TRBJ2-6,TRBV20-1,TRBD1,CSARQTGAGANVLTF,TGCAGTGCTAGACAGACAGGGGCTGGGGCCAACGTCCTGACTTTC
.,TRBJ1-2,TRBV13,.,CASSLSTPLLYGYTF,TGTGCCAGCAGCTTATCGACACCCTTGCTCTATGGCTACACCTTC
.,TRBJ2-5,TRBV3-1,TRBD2,CASSQERGLAGVETQYF,TGTGCCAGCAGCCAAGAGAGGGGACTAGCGGGGGTGGAGACCCAGTACTTC
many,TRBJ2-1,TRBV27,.,CASSLGQGHIKRDEQFF,TGTGCCAGCAGTTTAGGGCAGGGACACATTAAACGGGATGAGCAGTTCTTC
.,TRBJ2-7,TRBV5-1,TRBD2,CASSLVAGDKYF,TGCGCCAGCAGCTTGGTCGCGGGGGATAAGTACTTC
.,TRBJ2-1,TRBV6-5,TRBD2,CASSYSTPGLVYNEQFF,TGTGCCAGCAGTTACAGCACGCCGGGACTAGTGTACAATGAGCAGTTCTTC
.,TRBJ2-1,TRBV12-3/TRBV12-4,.,CASRRLGSSYNEQFF,TGTGCCAGCAGACGTCTAGGGAGCTCCTACAATGAGCAGTTCTTC
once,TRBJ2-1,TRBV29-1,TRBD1,CSVEDRGTVNNEQFF,TGCAGCGTTGAAGATCGTGGGACAGTGAACAATGAGCAGTTCTTC
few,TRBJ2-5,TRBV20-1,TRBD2,CSAMTSGRSWETQYF,TGCAGTGCTATGACTAGCGGGAGAAGTTGGGAGACCCAGTACTTC
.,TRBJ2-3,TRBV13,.,CASSWRAATDTQYF,TGTGCCAGCAGCTGGAGGGCGGCCACAGATACGCAGTATTTT
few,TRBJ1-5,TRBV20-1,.,CSARGRGSSNQPQHF,TGCAGTGCTAGGGGACGTGGTTCTAGCAATCAGCCCCAGCATTTT
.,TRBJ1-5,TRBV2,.,CASSRTEVQPQHF,TGTGCCAGCAGTCGGACAGAGGTTCAGCCCCAGCATTTT
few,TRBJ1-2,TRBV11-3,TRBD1,CASSLMGQTYGYTF,TGTGCCAGCAGCTTAATGGGACAGACCTATGGCTACACCTTC
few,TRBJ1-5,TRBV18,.,CASSDRGGSNQPQHF,TGTGCCAGCTCGGATCGGGGGGGTAGCAATCAGCCCCAGCATTTT
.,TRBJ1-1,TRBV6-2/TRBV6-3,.,CASSYQQGFNTEAFF,TGTGCCAGCAGCTACCAACAGGGTTTTAACACTGAAGCTTTCTTT
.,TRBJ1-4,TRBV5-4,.,CASSLEGANEKLFF,TGTGCCAGCAGCTTGGAGGGCGCTAATGAAAAACTGTTTTTT
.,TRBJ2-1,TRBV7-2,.,CASSLAQGRGNEQFF,TGTGCCAGCAGCTTAGCGCAGGGGAGGGGGAATGAGCAGTTCTTC
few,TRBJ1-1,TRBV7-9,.,CASSLDPTSEAFF,TGTGCCAGCAGCTTAGATCCCACAAGTGAAGCTTTCTTT
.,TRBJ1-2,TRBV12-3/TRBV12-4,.,CAIGWEDGYTF,TGTGCCATAGGTTGGGAGGACGGCTACACCTTC
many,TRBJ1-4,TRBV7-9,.,CASTRFGGTNEKLFF,TGTGCCAGCACCCGATTCGGAGGAACTAATGAAAAACTGTTTTTT
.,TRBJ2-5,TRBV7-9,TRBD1,CASSLVGTAGEQYF,TGTGCCAGCAGCTTAGTGGGGACAGCCGGGGAGCAGTACTTC
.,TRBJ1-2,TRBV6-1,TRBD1,CASSDPGQGHYGYTF,TGTGCCAGCAGTGACCCGGGACAGGGGCACTATGGCTACACCTTC
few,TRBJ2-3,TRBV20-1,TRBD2,CSANWLADNTDTQYF,TGCAGTGCTAATTGGCTAGCGGATAACACAGATACGCAGTATTTT
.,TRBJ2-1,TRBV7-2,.,CASSLAQTPWAFF,TGTGCCAGCAGCTTAGCGCAGACCCCTTGGGCGTTCTTC
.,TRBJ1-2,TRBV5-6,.,CASSLGAGISSPYGYTF,TGTGCCAGCAGCCTTGGAGCAGGGATTTCTTCTCCTTATGGCTACACCTTC
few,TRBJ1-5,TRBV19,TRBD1,CASSLTGTGGYQPQHF,TGTGCCAGTAGTCTAACCGGGACAGGGGGCTATCAGCCCCAGCATTTT
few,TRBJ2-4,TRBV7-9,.,CASSLRWSNIQYF,TGTGCCAGCAGCTTAAGGTGGTCGAACATTCAGTACTTC
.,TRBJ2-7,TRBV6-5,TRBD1,CASSYSRLGQPYEQYF,TGTGCCAGCAGTTACTCGAGGTTGGGACAGCCCTACGAGCAGTACTTC
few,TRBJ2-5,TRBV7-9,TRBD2,CASSLAGGKETQYF,TGTGCCAGCAGCTTAGCGGGAGGGAAAGAGACCCAGTACTTC
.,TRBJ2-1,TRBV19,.,CASSTGTGRNNEQFF,TGTGCCAGTAGTACTGGGACTGGACGTAACAATGAGCAGTTCTTC
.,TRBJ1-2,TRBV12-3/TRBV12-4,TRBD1,CASVDRSWGYTF,TGTGCCAGCGTGGACAGGTCCTGGGGCTACACCTTC
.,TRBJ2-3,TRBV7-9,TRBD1,CASSEGQGVETDTQYF,TGTGCCAGCAGCGAGGGACAGGGGGTCGAGACAGATACGCAGTATTTT
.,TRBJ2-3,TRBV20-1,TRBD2,CSARDRRGSGGTDTQYF,TGCAGTGCTAGAGATCGGCGCGGGAGTGGCGGCACAGATACGCAGTATTTT
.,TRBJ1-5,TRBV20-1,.,CSATGPRRPQHF,TGCAGCGCTACAGGACCCCGGAGGCCCCAGCATTTT
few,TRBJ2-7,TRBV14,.,CASSRQQGTGEQYF,TGTGCCAGCAGCCGACAACAGGGTACGGGCGAGCAGTACTTC
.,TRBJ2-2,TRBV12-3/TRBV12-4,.,CASSLGQGGTTGELFF,TGTGCCAGCAGCTTAGGGCAGGGAGGAACCACCGGGGAGCTGTTTTTT
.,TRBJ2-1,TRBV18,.,CASSPGEFEQFF,TGTGCCAGCTCACCAGGGGAGTTTGAGCAGTTCTTC
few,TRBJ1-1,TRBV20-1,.,CSQEGNTEAFF,TGCAGTCAGGAGGGGAACACTGAAGCTTTCTTT
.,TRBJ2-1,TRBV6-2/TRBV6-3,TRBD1,CASSYFRDRVYEQFF,TGTGCCAGCAGTTATTTCCGGGACAGGGTCTATGAGCAGTTCTTC
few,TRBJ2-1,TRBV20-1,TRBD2,CSAVEDSGAQEQFF,TGCAGTGCGGTGGAGGATAGCGGGGCGCAGGAGCAGTTCTTC